This T cell receptor beta chain was sequenced in a study of Graves' ophthalmopathy and Graves' hyperthyroidism. For repertoire sequencing, the TCR beta CDR3 regions were amplified from RNA transcripts. After a first-round RT-PCR with HTBI primers, a second-round multiplex PCR was run. TCRdb passed the multiplex PCR reads through MiXCR, listing each CDR3 protein once. The sample consists of some 360,000 distinct CDR3 sequences, roughly a sixth of them appearing once. The CDR3 loop spans 14 amino acids. Germline V gene data show CDR1 as DFQATT and CDR2 as SNEGSKA (reference sequence). J lost 4 bases, V lost 3 bases, and 3 bases had no gene match. This clonotype was observed many times. Certain patients were not enrolled. These were patients with other autoimmune diseases, uncontrolled infections, pregnancy or lactation.

This sequence was found in an adult woman with stable Graves' hyperthyroidism. This chain connects TRBV20-1 to TRBJ2-5; TRBD2 aligns across 12 bases. Sequencing was performed on peripheral blood. CDR3 amino acids: CSARTGLAGETQYF. In DNA form, the CDR3 reads TGCAGTGCTAGGACGGGACTAGCGGGAGAGACCCAGTACTTC.